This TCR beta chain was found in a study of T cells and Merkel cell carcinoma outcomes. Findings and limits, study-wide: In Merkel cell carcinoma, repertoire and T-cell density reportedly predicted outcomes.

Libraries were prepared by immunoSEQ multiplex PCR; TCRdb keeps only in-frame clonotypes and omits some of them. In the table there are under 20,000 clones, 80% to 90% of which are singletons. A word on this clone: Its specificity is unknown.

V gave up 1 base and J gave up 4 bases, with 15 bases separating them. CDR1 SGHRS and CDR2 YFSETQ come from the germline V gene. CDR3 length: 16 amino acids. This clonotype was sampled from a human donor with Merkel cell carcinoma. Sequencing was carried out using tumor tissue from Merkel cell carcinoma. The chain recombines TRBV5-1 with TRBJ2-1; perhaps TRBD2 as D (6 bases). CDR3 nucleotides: TGCGCCAGCAGCTTGACAGGACTACTTACATACAATGAGCAGTTCTTC. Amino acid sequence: CASSLTGLLTYNEQFF.